This T cell receptor beta chain was profiled in a study of Ad26.COV2.S vaccination and SARS-CoV-2 variants listed by TCRdb under 2021. Broadly, across the study: Vaccine-arm donors were drawn from COV1001, a multicentre, randomized, double-blind, placebo-controlled phase I-IIa trial of Ad26.COV2.S in healthy adults. Ad26.COV2.S was given intramuscularly at 5x10^10 or 1x10^11 viral particles, as a single shot or as two shots 56 days apart. TCRbeta repertoire sequencing was used to assess the specificity and breadth of SARS-CoV-2-reactive T cell receptors after Ad26.COV2.S vaccination. The TCR-sequenced set comprised around 32 samples: about 19 Ad26.COV2.S vaccine recipients, 5 placebo recipients and 8 SARS-CoV-2 convalescent individuals. Trial participants were randomized into five groups of five, in which low-dose or high-dose Ad26.COV2.S was given once or twice, or placebo was given on both occasions. Throughout the experiments and outcome assessment, investigators stayed blinded to trial group allocation.

TCRbeta CDR3 regions were sequenced with the immunoSEQ Assay. After extraction, genomic DNA underwent amplification by bias-controlled multiplex PCR, followed by high-throughput sequencing. Concerning the study's data processing: To quantify the absolute abundance of every unique TCRbeta CDR3 region, sequences were collapsed and filtered. T cell fraction was estimated by normalization of TCRbeta template counts to usable DNA, with usable DNA being measured through amplification of reference genes present in all nucleated cells. Repertoire TCRs were annotated as SARS-CoV-2-specific by exact matching of V gene, CDR3 amino acid sequence and J gene to a known reactive TCR set. The reference SARS-CoV-2 TCR set came from MIRA and was filtered for enrichment in COVID-19-positive ImmuneCODE repertoires, removing public or cross-reactive TCRs. Using the MIRA antigens, annotated TCRs were further analysed by specific ORF or by position within an ORF. Breadth was defined as annotated unique rearrangements over total unique productive rearrangements; depth was the summed frequency of those rearrangements. Two-sided Wilcoxon rank-sum tests were used to compare TCR breadth between groups. This immuneACCESS table, as held by TCRdb, lists in-frame sequences with V and J called but not all clones. Of the missing ones, under half trace to an unresolved V gene in checked studies; the others have no known cause. The V and J calls and the clone size are those of that table, but D and trimming were determined from the DNA. In all, the sample holds roughly 400,000 clones, and about 90% of those were seen once. The ten largest clones represent approximately 4.5% of the sample.

Reading from cysteine to phenylalanine, the CDR3 counts 15 amino acids. Solely the CDR3 DNA is kept, with 45 bases framed from the first base. CDR1 SGDLS and CDR2 YYNGEE are derived from the germline V gene. V loses 1 base, J loses 5 bases, and the germline ends lie 15 bases apart. Beyond this particular receptor, the publication reports: The authors noted that total T cell responses may have been underestimated by the TCR breadth and depth analyses. Compared with placebo recipients, Ad26.COV2.S recipients showed higher spike-specific TCR breadth (P = 0.0014). After vaccination, substantial breadth of spike-specific CD8+ and CD4+ T cell responses was reported. The study lacked the statistical power to compare responses across vaccine doses or regimens. Comparable non-spike TCR breadth was observed between vaccine and placebo recipients, consistent with only spike being contained in the vaccine.

With regard to this clone: This clone's antigen is unknown. No base qualities exist here, and no much larger clone lies one base off it.

The sample's treatment or condition label, decoded: about 20 received Ad26.COV2.S at low or high dose, single or two shots; roughly 5 received placebo; per-sample allocation not given. For vaccine and placebo recipients, the sequenced repertoires came from samples collected on day 63 after the first injection. Cohort 1b enrolled around 24 adults aged 18-55 years at a single site in Boston, USA, between 29 July and 7 August 2020. Ad26.COV2.S consisted of a replication-incompetent adenovirus type 26 vector by which a prefusion-stabilized SARS-CoV-2 spike protein from the original Wuhan strain was expressed.

Here the sequenced sample was peripheral blood, taken in a trial of Ad26.COV2.S vaccine versus placebo. The sequence was collected from a person aged 18-65 years who received the Ad26.COV2.S COVID-19 vaccine or a placebo. Recombination linked TRBV9 to TRBJ1-1; the D gene cannot be named for sure. The base sequence is TGTGCCAGCAGCGTAAGTTCCCGTGGCAATACTGAAGCTTTCTTT. Protein translation: CASSVSSRGNTEAFF. The full variable domain, with segments outside the CDR3 supplied by the reference TRBV9 and TRBJ1-1 proteins, appears as DSGVTQTPKHLITATGQRVTLRCSPRSGDLSVYWYQQSLDQGLQFLIQYYNGEERAKGNILERFSAQQFPDLHSELNLSSLELGDSALYFCASSVSSRGNTEAFFGQGTRLTVV.